This T cell receptor beta chain was found in a study of blood T cell repertoires in COVID-19. Produced via immunoSEQ multiplex PCR; TCRdb's table is partial and in-frame only. The sample records 150,000 to 200,000 clones, roughly 81% being singletons. The CDR3 is 16 amino acids. Germline CDR1 reads SGHDT; CDR2 reads YYEEEE. Unmatched junction bases numbered 5, after V lost 2 bases and J lost 3 bases. This sequence originates from an elderly woman with COVID-19, enrolled during active disease. This chain links TRBV5-6 with TRBJ2-6; TRBD2 matches 7 bases. The material sequenced was peripheral blood. CDR3 residues: CASSFMSGDGANVLTF. The CDR3 DNA follows: TGTGCCAGCAGCTTTATGAGCGGGGATGGGGCCAACGTCCTGACTTTC.